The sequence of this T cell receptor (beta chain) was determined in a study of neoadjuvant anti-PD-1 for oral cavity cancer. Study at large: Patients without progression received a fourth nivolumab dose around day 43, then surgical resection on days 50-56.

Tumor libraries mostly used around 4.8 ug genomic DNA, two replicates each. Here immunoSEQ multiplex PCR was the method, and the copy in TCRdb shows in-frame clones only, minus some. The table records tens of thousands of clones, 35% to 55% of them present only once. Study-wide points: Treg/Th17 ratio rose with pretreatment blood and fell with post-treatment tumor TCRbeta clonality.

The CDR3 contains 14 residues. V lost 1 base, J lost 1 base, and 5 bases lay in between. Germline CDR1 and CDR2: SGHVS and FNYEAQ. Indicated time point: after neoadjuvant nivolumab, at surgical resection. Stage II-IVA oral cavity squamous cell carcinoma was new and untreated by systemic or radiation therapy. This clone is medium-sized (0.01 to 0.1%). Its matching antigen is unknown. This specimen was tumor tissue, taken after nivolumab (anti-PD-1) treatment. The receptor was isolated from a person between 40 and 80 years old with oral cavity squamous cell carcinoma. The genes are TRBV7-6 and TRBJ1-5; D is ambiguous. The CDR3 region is CASSLETSNQPQHF. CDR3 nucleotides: TGTGCCAGCAGCTTAGAAACCAGCAATCAGCCCCAGCATTTT.